Below, 29 T cell receptor beta chains from the same sample are listed, as sequenced in a study of shared clonotypes between healthy human individuals. Sequenced by immunoSEQ multiplex PCR; TCRdb stores in-frame clones only, minus some. This sample has approximately 2,200,000 clones, with roughly 91% found just once. Naive CD8 cells, CD45RO-negative and positively selected for CCR7, excluded terminally differentiated effector memory CD45RA+ cells. The source material was naive CD8+ T cells from PBMCs. The receptors were gathered from a man aged 18 to 35 in good health. Some clones in this sample may be carry-over from other donors' samples.

CDR3 sequence reads: CAGKQGIGVDQETQYF. In DNA, the CDR3 is TGTGCCGGCAAACAGGGGATTGGGGTGGACCAAGAGACCCAGTACTTC. The chain combines TRBV2 with TRBJ2-5, with 7 bases aligning to TRBD1. Germline lookup yields CDR1 SNHLY and CDR2 FYNNEI. J lost 0 bases, V lost 11 bases, and 15 bases had no gene match. This CDR3 is 16 amino acids long.

This chain joins TRBV10-3 and TRBJ1-2; D possibly corresponds to TRBD1 (5 bases). The CDR3 length is 11 residues. CDR1 and CDR2 (germline): ENHRY, SYGVKD. Trimming shortened V by 10 bases and J by 3 bases, and 9 bases separated the two germline ends. CDR3 in DNA: TGTGCCAGCACAGGTGACTATGGCTACACCTTC. Its translation: CASTGDYGYTF.

The chain combines TRBV11-2 with TRBJ1-1, with TRBD1 identical over 7 bases. This CDR3 is built from 14 residues. Germline V lookup: CDR1 SGHAT, CDR2 FQNNGV. With 5 bases clipped from V and 3 bases from J, the junction kept 6 bases outside the gene matches. CDR3 nucleotides: TGTGCCAGCAGCACCCAGGGGGGGCACACTGAAGCTTTCTTT. It specifies CASSTQGGHTEAFF. The whole variable domain, remainder taken from reference TRBV11-2 and TRBJ1-1, is EAGVAQSPRYKIIEKRQSVAFWCNPISGHATLYWYQQILGQGPKLLIQFQNNGVVDDSQLPKDRFSAERLKGVDSTLKIQPAKLEDSAVYLCASSTQGGHTEAFFGQGTRLTVV.

V usage is TRBV27 and J usage is TRBJ2-1; D is uncertain. The CDR3 runs 16 residues. Germline values: CDR1 MNHEY, CDR2 SMNVEV (reference sequence). V lost 4 bases and J 0 bases, leaving 13 bases between the germline ends. The CDR3 coding sequence is TGTGCCAGCAGTTATCGGCAGCCGAGCTCCTACAATGAGCAGTTCTTC. Protein product: CASSYRQPSSYNEQFF.

The chain links TRBV29-1 to TRBJ2-1, with 14 positions matching TRBD2. Germline V CDR1 and CDR2: SQVTM, ANQGSEA. V shed 0 bases, J shed 13 bases, and the junction held 8 bases outside the gene matches. The CDR3 runs 15 residues. The CDR3 nucleotides read TGCAGCGTTGAAGACTCCGGGACTAGCGGGAGTTTTCAGTTCTTC. Amino acid sequence: CSVEDSGTSGSFQFF.

The chain recombines TRBV7-9 with TRBJ2-3; 11 bases are a match to TRBD2. This CDR3 comprises 15 residues. CDR1 SEHNR and CDR2 FQNEAQ come from the germline V gene (reference sequence). Trimming removed 8 bases from V and 6 bases from J; junction bases left unmatched: 10. The CDR3 sequence is CASHSLAGEVDTQYF. CDR3 nucleotide sequence: TGTGCCAGCCACTCACTAGCGGGAGAAGTCGATACGCAGTATTTT.

The chain uses TRBV6-5 and TRBJ2-2, with 9 bases that match TRBD1. The CDR3 totals 15 residues. V dropped 5 bases and J dropped 3; count of bases not matched to a gene: 4. Germline CDR1 and CDR2: MNHEY and SVGAGI. CDR3 protein: CASSLGTGYTGELFF. DNA for the CDR3: TGTGCCAGCAGTCTCGGGACAGGGTACACCGGGGAGCTGTTTTTT.

The V and J genes are TRBV28 and TRBJ2-3; 9 nucleotides agree with TRBD2. The ends lost 7 bases at V and 2 bases at J; junction bases unmatched: 10. This CDR3 contains 16 residues. Germline V lookup: CDR1 MDHEN, CDR2 SYDVKM. The CDR3 DNA follows: TGTGCCAGCATTTATGCCCCTAGCGGGAACACAGATACGCAGTATTTT. Translation: CASIYAPSGNTDTQYF. Drawing the rest from reference TRBV28 and TRBJ2-3, the complete variable domain is DVKVTQSSRYLVKRTGEKVFLECVQDMDHENMFWYRQDPGLGLRLIYFSYDVKMKEKGDIPEGYSVSREKKERFSLILESASTNQTSMYLCASIYAPSGNTDTQYFGPGTRLTVL.

The rearrangement uses TRBV28 and TRBJ2-7, with a possible D match to TRBD2 (5 bases). CDR1 and CDR2 (germline): MDHEN, SYDVKM. V lost 2 bases, J lost 5 bases, and 10 bases lay in between. The CDR3 covers 13 residues. The CDR3 reads CASSLRFGNEQYF. In DNA, the CDR3 is TGTGCCAGCAGTTTACGGTTCGGGAACGAGCAGTACTTC. The full variable domain, completed using reference TRBV28 and TRBJ2-7, is DVKVTQSSRYLVKRTGEKVFLECVQDMDHENMFWYRQDPGLGLRLIYFSYDVKMKEKGDIPEGYSVSREKKERFSLILESASTNQTSMYLCASSLRFGNEQYFGPGTRLTVT.

This chain joins TRBV10-3 and TRBJ2-5; TRBD1 agrees at 8 bases. In germline, CDR1 is ENHRY, CDR2 SYGVKD. The CDR3 contains 17 residues. V trimming: 10 bases; J trimming: 4 bases; junction bases outside the gene matches: 20. This chain's CDR3 is CATRGRATGDNGETQYF. Written as DNA, the CDR3 is TGTGCCACCAGGGGGCGGGCGACTGGGGACAACGGAGAGACCCAGTACTTC.

The rearrangement links TRBV10-1 to TRBJ2-5, with TRBD2 identical over 10 bases. This CDR3 has 15 amino acids. Germline values: CDR1 WNHNN, CDR2 SYGVQD (reference sequence). V dropped 3 bases and J dropped 5; count of bases not matched to a gene: 6. CDR3 loop: CASSDQAGGVETQYF. DNA of the CDR3: TGCGCCAGCAGTGATCAAGCGGGAGGGGTGGAGACCCAGTACTTC.

The genes are TRBV11-1 and TRBJ2-7, with 10 bases aligning to TRBD2. Germline lookup yields CDR1 SGHAT and CDR2 FQDESV (reference sequence). V lost 3 bases to trimming and J lost 3 bases; unmatched junction nucleotides: 8. CDR3 length: 16 residues. The CDR3 nucleotides read TGTGCCAGCAGCTTGGGCCCGACTAGCGGGTACTACGAGCAGTACTTC. Its translation: CASSLGPTSGYYEQYF.

The chain employs TRBV7-9 and TRBJ2-1; 7 nucleotides align to TRBD2. V gave up 1 base and J gave up 6 bases; unmatched junction bases: 6. Per the germline V gene, CDR1 is SEHNR and CDR2 is FQNEAQ (reference sequence). The length of the CDR3 is 15 residues. Here the CDR3 DNA reads TGTGCCAGCAGCTTAGTAAGCTCTAGCGGCAATGAGCAGTTCTTC. Protein product: CASSLVSSSGNEQFF.

This chain joins TRBV5-6 and TRBJ1-2; D is uncertain. The CDR3 has 12 amino acids. V lost 0 bases and J 8 bases, leaving 8 bases between the germline ends. Germline CDR1 is SGHDT and CDR2 is YYEEEE. CDR3 in amino acids: CASSLDSKGYTF. CDR3 in DNA: TGTGCCAGCAGCTTGGACAGCAAGGGCTACACCTTC.

This clone was seen more than once but under ten times. V and J are TRBV19 and TRBJ2-1; perhaps TRBD2 as D (5 bases). The CDR3 has 12 amino acids. Trimming cost V 2 bases and J 7 bases, with 6 bases left between them. Germline V CDR1 and CDR2: LNHDA, SQIVND (reference sequence). CDR3 nucleotides: TGTGCCAGTAGTATATGGGAGAATGAGCAGTTCTTC. This translates into CASSIWENEQFF.

This clone has a single count. The chain combines TRBV6-1 with TRBJ2-7; 9 nucleotides align to TRBD2. Trimming at V came to 10 bases and at J to 1 base, leaving 11 bases not matched to a gene. The germline gives CDR1 MNHNS, CDR2 SASEGT. The CDR3 sequence is 15 residues long. The DNA for the CDR3 is TGTGCCACTCGTCCCGGACTAGCGAGTTCCTACGAGCAGTACTTC. Amino acid sequence: CATRPGLASSYEQYF.

This clone was seen a single time. The gene calls are TRBV9 and TRBJ2-5; D is undetermined. The CDR3 spans 13 residues. Germline CDR1 and CDR2: SGDLS and YYNGEE. V dropped 3 bases and J dropped 1 base, with 7 bases sitting between them. CDR3 bases: TGTGCCAGCAGCGCCACGGTCCAAGAGACCCAGTACTTC. Encoded protein: CASSATVQETQYF.

The rearrangement links TRBV6-1 to TRBJ2-6; D is unclear. The CDR3 runs 17 residues. Germline loops: CDR1 MNHNS, CDR2 SASEGT. Trimming cost V 4 bases and J 0 bases, with 13 bases left between them. CDR3 DNA: TGTGCCAGCAGTGGCCCGGGTGGGTACTCTGGGGCCAACGTCCTGACTTTC. This encodes CASSGPGGYSGANVLTF.

This clone occurred once. V usage is TRBV5-4 and J usage is TRBJ1-2, with D hard to call. The V end was cut by 0 bases, the J end by 4 bases, with 10 bases between. CDR1 is SGHNT, CDR2 YYREEE, per germline (reference sequence). The CDR3 has 14 residues. Written as DNA, the CDR3 is TGTGCCAGCAGCTTGGACGGCATCCCCTATGGCTACACCTTC. It translates to CASSLDGIPYGYTF.

The CDR3 reads CASSEWLRGTDYTGELFF. CDR3 DNA: TGTGCCAGCAGTGAATGGTTGAGGGGGACAGACTACACCGGGGAGCTGTTTTTT. The J gene is TRBJ2-2, the V gene TRBV6-1; 7 positions agree with TRBD1. V shed 2 bases, J shed 3 bases, and the junction held 12 bases outside the gene matches. This CDR3 has 18 residues. Per the germline V gene, CDR1 is MNHNS and CDR2 is SASEGT.

Regarding this clone: Other DNA sequences in this sample translate to the same CDR3. The rearrangement uses TRBV27 and TRBJ2-7; D is unresolved. This CDR3 region has 10 residues. The V and J ends lost 1 base and 7 bases respectively, with 2 bases between them. Per the germline V gene, CDR1 is MNHEY and CDR2 is SMNVEV (reference sequence). The CDR3 sequence: CASSLLEQYF. CDR3 bases: TGTGCCAGCAGTTTATTAGAGCAGTACTTC.

In this sample, this clone turned up once. V and J are TRBV5-6 and TRBJ1-2; 7 bases align to TRBD1. Germline V CDR1 and CDR2: SGHDT, YYEEEE. The length of the CDR3 is 15 residues. J was trimmed by 4 bases and V by 4 bases; bases with no gene match: 10. CDR3 loop: CASSGAQTGSYGYTF. The CDR3 nucleotides read TGTGCCAGCAGCGGAGCCCAGACAGGGAGCTATGGCTACACCTTC.

The chain recombines TRBV29-1 with TRBJ1-2; D gene uncertain. The CDR3 covers 11 residues. Looked up from germline, CDR1 is SQVTM and CDR2 is ANQGSEA. The germline V and J ends were trimmed by 4 bases and 7 bases, with 10 bases remaining between them. The DNA for the CDR3 is TGCAGCGTTGCCGGTACTGGTGGCTACACCTTC. It codes for CSVAGTGGYTF.

CDR3 bases: TGTGCCAGCAGTATAGGGGAAGCTAATGAAAAACTGTTTTTT. It yields the protein CASSIGEANEKLFF. The chain employs TRBV25-1 and TRBJ1-4; TRBD1 might be the D (5 bases). There are 14 residues in the CDR3. Per germline, CDR1 MGHDK and CDR2 SYGVNS. V lost 5 bases to trimming and J lost 3 bases, with 10 bases between them.

This rearrangement joins TRBV5-6 to TRBJ2-7; a possible D gene is TRBD2 (5 bases). This CDR3 contains 14 residues. V gave up 4 bases and J gave up 2 bases, with 13 bases separating them. Germline V gene sequence: CDR1 SGHDT, CDR2 YYEEEE. The CDR3 region has the DNA TGTGCCAGCAGCCCTGGAACTAGGACCTACGAGCAGTACTTC. It is translated as CASSPGTRTYEQYF.

In this sample, this clone turned up once. The chain employs TRBV9 and TRBJ2-1, with D possibly called TRBD1 or TRBD2 (5 bases each). Germline lookup yields CDR1 SGDLS and CDR2 YYNGEE. The CDR3 is made up of 14 amino acids. Trimming pared 0 bases from V and 6 bases from J, leaving 10 bases between. CDR3 residues: CASSVAAGSNEQFF. The CDR3 DNA reads as TGTGCCAGCAGCGTAGCTGCAGGGAGCAATGAGCAGTTCTTC.

The genes are TRBV7-9 and TRBJ2-7; D perhaps matches TRBD1 (6 bases). Per the germline V gene, CDR1 is SEHNR and CDR2 is FQNEAQ (reference sequence). V gave up 5 bases and J gave up 3 bases, with 17 bases separating them. This CDR3 spans 15 amino acids. This CDR3 is CASSREQGKVYEQYF. CDR3 sequence (DNA): TGTGCCAGCAGCAGGGAACAGGGAAAGGTCTACGAGCAGTACTTC.

CDR3 sequence: CASSQDLGTSYGYTF. The CDR3 region has the DNA TGTGCCAGCAGCCAAGACTTAGGGACCTCCTATGGCTACACCTTC. The J gene is TRBJ1-2, the V gene TRBV4-2, with D perhaps matching TRBD1 (5 bases). V was shortened by 0 bases and J by 4 bases, with 12 bases between the two germline ends. Germline values: CDR1 LGHNA, CDR2 YNFKEQ. The CDR3 sequence is 15 residues long.

This clone was seen a single time. The V gene is TRBV6-4, the J gene TRBJ1-4; TRBD1 aligns across 9 bases. The germline V gene encodes CDR1 MRHNA and CDR2 SNTAGT. Unmatched junction bases numbered 7, after V lost 0 bases and J lost 8 bases. This CDR3 spans 16 amino acids. This CDR3 reads CASSDSKDRGVEKLFF. CDR3 coding DNA: TGTGCCAGCAGTGACTCGAAAGACAGGGGGGTGGAAAAACTGTTTTTT.